This TCR beta chain was profiled in a study of CD8+ T cells in alopecia areata. For the study at large: Treatment ran 6 to 18 months, with 6 months of follow-up afterward.

Treatment indicated: oral pan-JAK inhibitor, 5-10 mg twice daily. The ends lost 6 bases at V and 0 bases at J; junction bases unmatched: 5. The germline gives CDR1 MNHNY, CDR2 SVGAGI (reference sequence). The CDR3 totals 15 residues. Extracted RNA was reverse transcribed, and the resulting cDNA served as sequencing template. Measured with immunoSEQ multiplex PCR; TCRdb has only the in-frame clones, and not every one. The sample has some 210,000 clones; under 70% are singletons. This receptor was taken from a human donor with alopecia areata. The J gene is TRBJ2-3, the V gene TRBV6-6, with 8 bases that match TRBD2. The input for sequencing was CD4+ T cells sorted from blood, taken at approximately week 45, from a patient treated with tofacitinib. The CDR3 sequence is CASSRGGISTDTQYF. In nucleotides, the CDR3 is TGTGCCAGCAGCCGCGGGGGGATTAGCACAGATACGCAGTATTTT.